The 3 T cell receptor beta chains in this list originate from one sample, sequenced in a study of blood T cell repertoires in COVID-19. TCRdb's table, derived via immunoSEQ multiplex PCR, lists solely in-frame clones and lacks some. The sample records roughly 120,000 clones, 65% to 80% being singletons. The specimen sequenced was peripheral blood. These receptors all come from a human donor with acute or convalescent COVID-19. The donor label of this sample is uncertain.

This sequence joins TRBV7-2 and TRBJ2-5, with TRBD2 matching 9 bases. Looked up from germline, CDR1 is SGHTA and CDR2 is FQGNSA. The CDR3 is 16 residues long. V gave up 2 bases and J gave up 1 base; unmatched junction bases: 5. The CDR3 DNA reads as TGTGCCAGCAGCTTAAAGCCTAGCGGGGTCCAAGAGACCCAGTACTTC. Amino acids: CASSLKPSGVQETQYF.

This clone was found a few times. The chain has TRBV29-1 and TRBJ2-1, with D possibly TRBD1 on 6 matching bases. V lost 8 bases and J lost 10, with 18 bases in between. Germline values: CDR1 SQVTM, CDR2 ANQGSEA. The CDR3 is 12 residues long. This CDR3 reads CSTNTGLREQFF. The CDR3 nucleotides read TGCAGCACAAATACAGGGCTCAGGGAGCAGTTCTTC.

The V call is TRBV5-1, the J call TRBJ1-1; D is uncertain. This CDR3 region has 14 residues. Germline-derived CDR1 and CDR2 are SGHRS and YFSETQ. V was trimmed by 1 base and J by 0 bases, leaving 7 bases between them. The CDR3 here is CASSLMRMNTEAFF. As DNA, the CDR3 is TGCGCCAGCAGCTTGATGCGGATGAACACTGAAGCTTTCTTT. The full variable domain, rest sourced from reference TRBV5-1 and TRBJ1-1, is KAGVTQTPRYLIKTRGQQVTLSCSPISGHRSVSWYQQTPGQGLQFLFEYFSETQRNKGNFPGRFSGRQFSNSRSEMNVSTLELGDSALYLCASSLMRMNTEAFFGQGTRLTVV.